This T cell receptor (beta chain) was sequenced during a study of blood T cells in healthy people across ages. It was with a sample-barcoded 5' primer and a J-beta primer mix that a second PCR of roughly 7 to 12 cycles was run. MiXCR was run by TCRdb on the 5' RACE reads, yielding one entry per CDR3 protein. Found here are hundreds of thousands of distinct CDR3 sequences, roughly half of them singletons; the top ten hold around 50%. A note on this clonotype: As yet, its antigen is unknown.

Whole-study results and caveats: Total diversity from one million sequenced T cells was likely underestimated.

This TCR was recovered from a man between 60 and 70 years old in good health. Sequenced material: blood.

DNA of the CDR3: TGTGCCAGCAGTTCGGTTATGGCGAAGGGAGAGACCCAGTACTTC. It translates to CASSSVMAKGETQYF. V and J are TRBV12-3 or TRBV12-4 and TRBJ2-5; no firm D call. The CDR3 loop spans 15 amino acids. V was trimmed by 4 bases and J by 4 bases, leaving 16 bases between them.